These T cell receptor beta chains were read from a single sample in a study of lymphopenia after photon versus proton radiotherapy. Only in-frame clones appear in the TCRdb table, and some are missing; sequencing was by immunoSEQ multiplex PCR. This table holds about 160,000 clones, about 88% found once. The input for sequencing was peripheral blood, taken from a patient treated with photon-based radiotherapy. The receptors come from a man between 50 and 59 years old with gastric cancer. Each CDR3 is given with its conserved first and last residue. The D gene is left open where the match is weak. Not all rows give a size; the values are once, few, many and, for expanded clones, a class.

j_gene: TRBJ1-3
abundance: once
v_gene: TRBV27
d_gene: -
CDR3aa: CASSPDSYSGNTIYF
CDR3nt: TGTGCCAGCAGTCCGGATTCCTACTCTGGAAACACCATATATTTT

j_gene: TRBJ2-3
abundance: -
v_gene: TRBV25-1
d_gene: -
CDR3aa: CASSEFGRGPDTQYF
CDR3nt: TGTGCCAGCAGTGAATTCGGCAGGGGCCCAGATACGCAGTATTTT

j_gene: TRBJ2-5
abundance: -
v_gene: TRBV28
d_gene: TRBD2
CDR3aa: CASGPREGKETQYF
CDR3nt: TGTGCCAGCGGCCCTCGGGAGGGAAAAGAGACCCAGTACTTC

j_gene: TRBJ1-2
abundance: -
v_gene: TRBV27
d_gene: TRBD1
CDR3aa: CASSNTGAHGYTF
CDR3nt: TGTGCCAGCAGTAACACAGGGGCTCATGGCTACACCTTC

j_gene: TRBJ2-7
abundance: -
v_gene: TRBV11-2
d_gene: -
CDR3aa: CASSPIGGAVTSYEQYF
CDR3nt: TGTGCCAGCAGCCCGATTGGGGGGGCAGTTACCTCCTACGAGCAGTACTTC

j_gene: TRBJ1-2
abundance: -
v_gene: TRBV9
d_gene: -
CDR3aa: CASSVHDRGYTF
CDR3nt: TGTGCCAGCAGCGTACACGACAGGGGCTACACCTTC

j_gene: TRBJ2-7
abundance: once
v_gene: TRBV15
d_gene: TRBD2
CDR3aa: CATSREKAAGNSYEQYF
CDR3nt: TGTGCCACCAGCAGAGAGAAGGCAGCGGGAAACTCCTACGAGCAGTACTTC

j_gene: TRBJ2-2
abundance: once
v_gene: TRBV7-2
d_gene: -
CDR3aa: CASSLRHGPGFTGELFF
CDR3nt: TGTGCCAGCAGCTTAAGACACGGACCGGGGTTCACCGGGGAGCTGTTTTTT

j_gene: TRBJ2-7
abundance: once
v_gene: TRBV5-1
d_gene: -
CDR3aa: CASSLVADPSYEQYF
CDR3nt: TGCGCCAGCAGCTTGGTAGCGGACCCCTCCTACGAGCAGTACTTC

j_gene: TRBJ2-7
abundance: -
v_gene: TRBV7-2
d_gene: -
CDR3aa: CASSEGQGRLYEQYF
CDR3nt: TGTGCCAGCAGCGAGGGCCAGGGGCGCCTTTACGAGCAGTACTTC

j_gene: TRBJ1-2
abundance: -
v_gene: TRBV30
d_gene: -
CDR3aa: CAWSGEGGGYGYTF
CDR3nt: TGTGCCTGGAGTGGGGAGGGAGGGGGCTATGGCTACACCTTC

j_gene: TRBJ2-1
abundance: -
v_gene: TRBV6-4
d_gene: TRBD2
CDR3aa: CASSGLAGVDEQFF
CDR3nt: TGTGCCAGCAGTGGACTAGCGGGAGTAGATGAGCAGTTCTTC

j_gene: TRBJ2-2
abundance: -
v_gene: TRBV11-3
d_gene: TRBD2
CDR3aa: CASGALGLAGGWTGELFF
CDR3nt: TGTGCCAGCGGGGCCTTAGGGCTAGCGGGAGGGTGGACCGGGGAGCTGTTTTTT

j_gene: TRBJ1-1
abundance: -
v_gene: TRBV19
d_gene: TRBD1
CDR3aa: CASSYTGGTEAFF
CDR3nt: TGTGCCAGTAGTTATACAGGGGGCACTGAAGCTTTCTTT

j_gene: TRBJ2-7
abundance: -
v_gene: TRBV9
d_gene: TRBD2
CDR3aa: CASNEAGGSYEQYF
CDR3nt: TGTGCCAGCAATGAAGCGGGAGGTTCCTACGAGCAGTACTTC

j_gene: TRBJ2-7
abundance: -
v_gene: TRBV11-2
d_gene: -
CDR3aa: CASSQGLAIHEQYF
CDR3nt: TGTGCCAGCAGCCAGGGGCTAGCGATCCACGAGCAGTACTTC

j_gene: TRBJ1-4
abundance: -
v_gene: TRBV25-1
d_gene: TRBD1
CDR3aa: CASRGGQGAGKLFF
CDR3nt: TGTGCCAGCAGGGGGGGACAGGGGGCAGGAAAACTGTTTTTT

j_gene: TRBJ2-1
abundance: -
v_gene: TRBV6-5
d_gene: TRBD2
CDR3aa: CASSYEWTSSDEQFF
CDR3nt: TGTGCCAGCAGTTACGAGTGGACTAGCTCTGATGAGCAGTTCTTC

j_gene: TRBJ2-2
abundance: -
v_gene: TRBV19
d_gene: TRBD2
CDR3aa: CASSKTSGYTGELFF
CDR3nt: TGTGCCAGTAGTAAAACTAGCGGATACACCGGGGAGCTGTTTTTT

j_gene: TRBJ1-4
abundance: -
v_gene: TRBV30
d_gene: TRBD1
CDR3aa: CAWRAGGSGNEKLFF
CDR3nt: TGTGCCTGGAGGGCAGGGGGCTCGGGTAATGAAAAACTGTTTTTT

j_gene: TRBJ1-2
abundance: once
v_gene: TRBV19
d_gene: -
CDR3aa: CASSPPGTNGYTF
CDR3nt: TGTGCCAGTAGTCCGCCTGGGACAAACGGCTACACCTTC

j_gene: TRBJ1-2
abundance: -
v_gene: TRBV5-8
d_gene: TRBD1
CDR3aa: CASSFTKGTASHGYTF
CDR3nt: TGTGCCAGCAGCTTTACTAAAGGGACAGCATCTCACGGCTACACCTTC

j_gene: TRBJ1-5
abundance: many
v_gene: TRBV28
d_gene: -
CDR3aa: CASIGTDNQPQHF
CDR3nt: TGTGCCAGCATCGGGACGGACAATCAGCCCCAGCATTTT

j_gene: TRBJ1-1
abundance: once
v_gene: TRBV6-1
d_gene: -
CDR3aa: CASSVTRVGTEAFF
CDR3nt: TGTGCCAGCAGTGTCACCAGGGTTGGGACTGAAGCTTTCTTT

j_gene: TRBJ1-2
abundance: -
v_gene: TRBV5-1
d_gene: -
CDR3aa: CASSLGEQTRVYTF
CDR3nt: TGCGCCAGCAGCTTGGGGGAACAGACTCGCGTCTACACCTTC

j_gene: TRBJ2-2
abundance: -
v_gene: TRBV5-4
d_gene: TRBD2
CDR3aa: CASSFGTSRNTGELFF
CDR3nt: TGTGCCAGCAGCTTCGGGACTAGCAGGAACACCGGGGAGCTGTTTTTT

j_gene: TRBJ1-2
abundance: -
v_gene: TRBV7-9
d_gene: -
CDR3aa: CASSLVGGANYGYTF
CDR3nt: TGTGCCAGCAGCTTAGTGGGGGGTGCTAACTATGGCTACACCTTC